These 8 T cell receptor beta chains were sequenced from one sample in a study of graft-versus-host responses after intestinal transplantation. TCRdb's copy holds only in-frame clones and misses some; the assay was immunoSEQ multiplex PCR. The repertoire holds over 45,000 clones, with 85% to 95% as singletons. Sequencing used PBMCs, obtained roughly 860 days after a first intestinal transplant, on the day of a second. These receptors were collected from a human patient who received an intestinal transplant, so some T cells may come from the graft donor.

The chain links TRBV27 to TRBJ1-1; no reliable D call. In germline, CDR1 is MNHEY, CDR2 SMNVEV (reference sequence). The CDR3 contains 11 residues. The germline V and J ends were trimmed by 7 bases and 2 bases, with 5 bases remaining between them. For the CDR3, the DNA is TGTGCCAGCAAGGTAAACACTGAAGCTTTCTTT. Its translation is CASKVNTEAFF.

The rearrangement links TRBV2 to TRBJ2-1, with 10 bases that match TRBD2. From germline, CDR1 is SNHLY and CDR2 FYNNEI. V shed 11 bases and J 7 bases; nucleotides not matched to a gene: 8. The CDR3 runs to 13 residues. The CDR3 nucleotides read TGTGCCGCACAAAGGACTAGCGGAAATGAGCAGTTCTTC. Amino acids: CAAQRTSGNEQFF.

The chain recombines TRBV28 with TRBJ2-7; the D is unclear. Germline CDR1 MDHEN, CDR2 SYDVKM. There are 13 residues in the CDR3. V shed 10 bases and J shed 0 bases, with 13 bases lying between them. The CDR3 DNA reads TGTGCCACCAGGACGGGCAGCTCCTACGAGCAGTACTTC. Protein sequence: CATRTGSSYEQYF.

This sequence joins TRBV28 and TRBJ1-3; D gene unclear. The V end lost 6 bases, the J end lost 6 bases, and 15 bases lay between the germline ends. Germline-derived CDR1 and CDR2 are MDHEN and SYDVKM. The CDR3 has 14 amino acids. CDR3 coding DNA: TGTGCCAGCAGCCTACCTTGGCCGGAAAACACCATATATTTT. Amino acid sequence: CASSLPWPENTIYF.

This chain uses TRBV6-6 with TRBJ1-2, with D unresolved. CDR1 is MNHNY, CDR2 SVGAGI, per germline (reference sequence). V was clipped by 0 bases and J by 5 bases, with 7 bases between them. The CDR3 length is 13 residues. CDR3 sequence reads: CASSYSSEYGYTF. The CDR3 DNA sequence: TGTGCCAGCAGTTACTCCTCAGAGTATGGCTACACCTTC.

This chain joins TRBV7-8 and TRBJ1-5, with no clear D. The germline V gene encodes CDR1 SGHVS and CDR2 FQNEAQ. This CDR3 region has 13 residues. Trimming stripped 0 bases from V and 10 bases from J, with 10 bases between. The CDR3 loop is CASSLASSGPQHF. CDR3 nucleotides: TGTGCCAGCAGCTTAGCGAGTTCGGGCCCCCAGCATTTT.

This rearrangement joins TRBV6-1 to TRBJ1-2; the D gene is possibly TRBD1 (6 bases). The V and J ends lost 7 bases and 2 bases respectively, with 14 bases between them. CDR1 is MNHNS and CDR2 is SASEGT in the germline V gene. This CDR3 region has 14 residues. The CDR3 reads CASITGTSNYGYTF. CDR3 nucleotides: TGTGCCAGCATTACCGGGACATCCAACTATGGCTACACCTTC.

The chain joins TRBV5-5 to TRBJ2-3; D could derive from TRBD1 or TRBD2 (6 bases each). The ends were cut back, 4 bases at V and 2 bases at J, with 20 bases in the middle. The CDR3 extends over 17 amino acids. Germline CDR1 and CDR2: SGHKS and YYEKEE (reference sequence). Here the CDR3 reads CASSLTPPGAFTDTQYF. In DNA, the CDR3 is TGTGCCAGCAGCCTCACCCCCCCGGGGGCGTTCACAGATACGCAGTATTTT.